This TCR beta chain was retrieved from a study of cytomegalovirus exposure and HLA in healthy donors. The CDR3 is 17 residues long. Per the germline V gene, CDR1 is MGHDK and CDR2 is SYGVNS. The V and J ends lost 3 bases and 3 bases respectively, with 20 bases between them. Primers included in the PCR were 60 Vbeta and 13 Jbeta primers. The repertoire was sequenced with immunoSEQ multiplex PCR; TCRdb's copy has only in-frame clones and lacks some. The repertoire holds 160,000 or so clones, with less than 90% as singletons. Regarding the study as a whole: TCR beta V segments were, for the most part, productive about 87% or about 30% of the time in an earlier analysis.

Points on this clone: The target antigen is unknown.

The sequencing sample was made of PBMCs. This TCR was recovered from a male donor in good health and CMV-seropositive. The rearrangement joins TRBV25-1 to TRBJ1-2, with D possibly TRBD1 on 6 matching bases. CDR3 loop: CASSDFLGGGADYGYTF. The CDR3 nucleotides are TGTGCCAGCAGTGACTTCCTGGGGGGGGGCGCCGACTATGGCTACACCTTC.